The present entry profiles one T cell receptor (beta chain) with its context. TCRdb's copy holds only in-frame clones and misses some; the assay was immunoSEQ multiplex PCR. Of about 42,000 clones detected, 87% appear once; the ten largest clones hold under 1%. The data were taken from a study of T cell changes during pregnancy in multiple sclerosis. Germline CDR1 is SGHNT and CDR2 is YYREEE (reference sequence). Trimming pared 0 bases from V and 7 bases from J, leaving 16 bases between. This CDR3 has 15 residues. The receptor was isolated from a female donor with multiple sclerosis, enrolled in a pregnancy study. The source material was CD4+ T cells from peripheral blood mononuclear cells, sampled after pregnancy. The chain has TRBV5-4 and TRBJ1-2; no definite D call. CDR3 sequence reads: CASSLVGGRGSGYTF. The CDR3 region has the DNA TGTGCCAGCAGCTTGGTTGGCGGTCGAGGGTCTGGCTACACCTTC.